What follows is one T cell receptor beta chain and its context. The CDR3 has 15 amino acids. Germline V CDR1 and CDR2: MNHEY, SMNVEV (reference sequence). V shed 7 bases, J shed 9 bases, and the junction held 14 bases outside the gene matches. The sample comes from a study of blood T cell repertoires in COVID-19. The method was immunoSEQ multiplex PCR; TCRdb's version includes in-frame clones alone and lacks a portion of them. Here the sample spans tens of thousands of clones, approximately 84% being singletons. The material sequenced was peripheral blood. The clonotype originates from a man aged 50 or older with acute or convalescent COVID-19. This chain links TRBV27 with TRBJ2-1; TRBD1 matches at 8 bases. As DNA, the CDR3 is TGTGCCAGCAAAGTGGACAGGGCGAAGGGAGGTGAGCAGTTCTTC. Translation gives CASKVDRAKGGEQFF.